This T cell receptor (beta chain) is drawn from a study of blood T cell repertoires in COVID-19. The CDR3 sequence is 15 residues long. V lost 4 bases to trimming and J lost 0 bases, with 9 bases between them. The germline V gene encodes CDR1 LNHDA and CDR2 SQIVND (reference sequence). Repertoires were generated with immunoSEQ multiplex PCR, while TCRdb's copy carries only in-frame clones and drops some. The sample contains some 110,000 clones, roughly 85% of which appear only once. The source is a man aged 40-55 years with acute or convalescent COVID-19. The specimen was peripheral blood. The genes are TRBV19 and TRBJ2-2; TRBD1 is a possible D gene (5 bases). CDR3 sequence reads: CASSTVRANTGELFF. The CDR3 nucleotides are TGTGCCAGTAGTACGGTCAGGGCGAACACCGGGGAGCTGTTTTTT. Full variable domain (remainder filled in from reference TRBV19 and TRBJ2-2): DGGITQSPKYLFRKEGQNVTLSCEQNLNHDAMYWYRQDPGQGLRLIYYSQIVNDFQKGDIAEGYSVSREKKESFPLTVTSAQKNPTAFYLCASSTVRANTGELFFGEGSRLTVL.